The entry that follows covers one T cell receptor beta chain sequence. The CDR3 covers 14 residues. Trimming removed 2 bases at V and 6 bases at J, with 15 bases between. From germline, CDR1 is SGHRS and CDR2 YFSETQ. The data are from a study of cytomegalovirus exposure and HLA in healthy donors. Researchers ran the PCR with 60 Vbeta and 13 Jbeta primers. Sequenced by immunoSEQ multiplex PCR; TCRdb stores in-frame clones only, minus some. Of around 130,000 clones listed, about 85% are singletons. The receptor was isolated from a young woman in good health and CMV-seropositive. V is TRBV5-1 and J is TRBJ2-7, with D possibly being TRBD1 (6 bases). The sample consisted of PBMCs. The CDR3 region has the DNA TGCGCCAGCAGCTTAGGGTCAGGGGCCAGCGAGCAGTACTTC. Residues: CASSLGSGASEQYF.